Sequencing of this TCR beta chain was carried out in a study of shared clonotypes between healthy human individuals. The study drew all its donors from Caucasian adults living in Nashville, Tennessee. V lost 3 bases, J lost 4 bases, and 16 bases lay in between. The CDR3 totals 15 residues. Germline-derived CDR1 and CDR2 are MDHEN and SYDVKM. Clones were sequenced by immunoSEQ multiplex PCR, and TCRdb holds only the in-frame ones, with some missing. The data show about 1.5 million clones, approximately 98% seen once. The chain has TRBV28 and TRBJ2-7; a weak D match, TRBD2 (7 bases). This receptor was identified in a man younger than 40 in good health. Sequences were obtained from naive CD4+ T cells sorted from blood. As to subset: CD45RA+ positively selected. The DNA for the CDR3 is TGTGCCAGCAGTTTGGGGGGGGGCCCCACTTACGAGCAGTACTTC. This codes for CASSLGGGPTYEQYF.